The source of this T cell receptor (beta chain) is a study of T cells in Graves' hyperthyroidism and ophthalmopathy. The V gene end was trimmed by 6 bases and the J gene end by 1 base; junction bases not matched to a gene: 9. The CDR3 contains 16 residues. Per germline, CDR1 DFQATT and CDR2 SNEGSKA (reference sequence). RNA transcripts yielded amplified TCR beta CDR3 regions. The HTBI primer set drove a first-round RT-PCR of the TCR CDR3. Each CDR3 protein is one row after TCRdb ran MiXCR on the multiplex PCR reads. The sample carries hundreds of thousands of distinct CDR3 sequences, 20% to 25% recorded once.

Sequences were obtained from blood. This TCR was recovered from a man aged 50-59 years with Graves' hyperthyroidism. J is TRBJ1-1 and V is TRBV20-1; 12 bases are shared with TRBD1. CDR3 sequence (DNA): TGCAGTGCCGTCCGGGACAGGGGGCGACGGAACACTGAAGCTTTCTTT. Translating it yields CSAVRDRGRRNTEAFF.